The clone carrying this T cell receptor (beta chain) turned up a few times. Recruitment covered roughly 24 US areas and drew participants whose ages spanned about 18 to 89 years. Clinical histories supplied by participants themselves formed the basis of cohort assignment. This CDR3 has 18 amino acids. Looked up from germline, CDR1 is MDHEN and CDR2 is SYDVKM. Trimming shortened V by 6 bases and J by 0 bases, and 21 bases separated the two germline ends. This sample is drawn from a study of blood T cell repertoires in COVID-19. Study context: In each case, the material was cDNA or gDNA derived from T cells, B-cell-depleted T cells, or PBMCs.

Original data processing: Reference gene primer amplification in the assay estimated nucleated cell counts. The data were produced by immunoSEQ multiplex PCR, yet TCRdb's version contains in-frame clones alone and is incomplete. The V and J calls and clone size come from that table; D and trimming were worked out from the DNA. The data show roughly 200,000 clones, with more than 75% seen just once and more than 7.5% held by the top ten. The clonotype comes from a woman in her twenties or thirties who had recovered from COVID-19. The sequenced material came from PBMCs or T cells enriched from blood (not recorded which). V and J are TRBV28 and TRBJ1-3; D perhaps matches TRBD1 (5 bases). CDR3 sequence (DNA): TGTGCCAGCAGACCGTTATCCCGGCGGACACGCTCTGGAAACACCATATATTTT. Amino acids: CASRPLSRRTRSGNTIYF.